Following are 14 T cell receptor beta chains from one sample sequenced in a study of T-cell memory formation after mild COVID-19 (dated by TCRdb to about 2021). Receptor amplification or capture employed 5' RACE. Sequencing relied on an Illumina NovaSeq 6000. TCRdb passed the public sequencing reads through fastp at Q25 and MiXCR, retaining productive beta sequences. Duplicate CDR3 protein sequences are folded into a single record with the most common DNA and genes. The sample includes about 180,000 distinct CDR3 sequences, with around 16% observed a single time. Of the sample, roughly 2.1% is held by the ten largest clones. Sequenced material: PBMCs or a T cell subset sorted from them (not recorded which). These receptors were taken from an adult woman who had mild COVID-19 (a few samples of this study predate the infection). The sample titles of this study are shuffled in the database, so cell type and time point are left out; the donor was told from shared clones.

This rearrangement joins TRBV5-6 to TRBJ1-5; D is ambiguous. CDR1 and CDR2 from the germline V gene are SGHDT and YYEEEE. Trimming stripped 4 bases from V and 0 bases from J, with 8 bases between. The CDR3 totals 14 residues. The CDR3: CASSLMTSNQPQHF. CDR3 coding DNA: TGTGCCAGCAGCCTGATGACTAGCAATCAGCCCCAGCATTTT.

This clonotype was detected only a few times. The chain couples TRBV5-6 to TRBJ2-7; TRBD2 is a possible D gene (6 bases). This CDR3 is built from 14 residues. Trimming took off 4 bases at V and 7 bases at J, with 18 bases between the two ends. CDR1 SGHDT and CDR2 YYEEEE come from the germline V gene. The CDR3 DNA sequence: TGTGCCAGCAGCCCTGGACTAACGGGAGTAGAGCAGTACTTC. Its translation: CASSPGLTGVEQYF.

This clonotype was counted many times. V gene TRBV7-6 combines with J gene TRBJ2-7; TRBD1 matches 7 bases. V lost 5 bases, J lost 6 bases, and 7 bases stayed unmatched. The CDR3 has 13 amino acids. Germline values: CDR1 SGHVS, CDR2 FNYEAQ. This chain's CDR3 is CASSVSQGREQYF. In DNA, the CDR3 is TGTGCCAGCAGCGTATCACAGGGGCGCGAGCAGTACTTC.

This clonotype was seen only a few times. This rearrangement joins TRBV7-9 to TRBJ2-5, with D perhaps matching TRBD2 (6 bases). Germline CDR1 is SEHNR and CDR2 is FQNEAQ (reference sequence). This CDR3 comprises 16 residues. V dropped 3 bases and J dropped 5 bases, with 19 bases sitting between them. Here the CDR3 DNA reads TGTGCCAGCAGCTTTTGGGGAGTTGTCGGGAGCGAGACCCAGTACTTC. It codes for CASSFWGVVGSETQYF.

The chain is built from TRBV4-3 and TRBJ2-2; D is unclear. This CDR3 is 16 amino acids long. Germline values: CDR1 LGHNA, CDR2 YSLEER. V was trimmed by 0 bases and J by 1 base, leaving 9 bases between them. The CDR3 bases are TGCGCCAGCAGCCAAGATGGGTCCCGGAACACCGGGGAGCTGTTTTTT. Protein product: CASSQDGSRNTGELFF.

This clonotype was recorded a few times. V gene TRBV7-3 combines with J gene TRBJ2-1; no reliable D call. The germline V gene has CDR1 SGHTA and CDR2 FQGTGA. CDR3 size: 13 residues. V lost 5 bases and J 0 bases, leaving 5 bases between the germline ends. CDR3 sequence: CASSEVSYNEQFF. The CDR3 nucleotides are TGTGCCAGCAGCGAGGTCTCCTACAATGAGCAGTTCTTC.

The V gene is TRBV12-3 or TRBV12-4, the J gene TRBJ2-5; 10 bases are shared with TRBD2. V dropped 6 bases and J dropped 5; count of bases not matched to a gene: 9. This CDR3 region has 15 residues. The CDR3 coding sequence is TGTGCCAGCAGCCCCCGGACTAGCGGTCGGGAGACCCAGTACTTC. Translation: CASSPRTSGRETQYF.

The J gene is TRBJ2-3, the V gene TRBV5-4; tentative D call: TRBD2 (5 bases). CDR3 length: 14 residues. V lost 2 bases to trimming and J lost 3 bases, with 10 bases between them. CDR1 is SGHNT, CDR2 YYREEE, per germline (reference sequence). CDR3 coding DNA: TGTGCCAGCAGCTTAGCTAGCCCGACAGATACGCAGTATTTT. As protein: CASSLASPTDTQYF.

This clonotype was counted many times. The V and J genes are TRBV3-1 and TRBJ2-7; D unclear. Germline lookup yields CDR1 LGHDT and CDR2 YNNKEL (reference sequence). The CDR3 covers 16 residues. Trimming took off 1 base at V and 3 bases at J, with 16 bases between the two ends. In nucleotides, the CDR3 is TGTGCCAGCAGCCAAGTGATGGGCTTGGTGGGCTACGAGCAGTACTTC. This encodes CASSQVMGLVGYEQYF.

This clonotype has a handful of counts. This chain connects TRBV12-3 or TRBV12-4 to TRBJ2-1; D possibly corresponds to TRBD1 (6 bases). The CDR3 contains 15 residues. Trimming removed 6 bases from V and 0 bases from J, with 12 bases in between. DNA of the CDR3: TGTGCCAGCAGATCCACAGGGAGCTCCTACAATGAGCAGTTCTTC. This encodes CASRSTGSSYNEQFF.

This clonotype was counted between two and nine times. V is TRBV5-1 and J is TRBJ2-3, with D possibly TRBD2 on 7 matching bases. CDR3 size: 14 residues. Trimming stripped 4 bases from V and 6 bases from J, with 15 bases between. The germline CDR1 and CDR2 sequences are SGHRS and YFSETQ. This chain's CDR3 is CASSIDGGADTQYF. In DNA, the CDR3 is TGCGCCAGCAGCATCGATGGGGGGGCCGATACGCAGTATTTT.

This chain links TRBV9 with TRBJ2-5, with D perhaps given as TRBD1 or TRBD2 (6 bases each). CDR1 is SGDLS, CDR2 YYNGEE, per germline. V was pared by 0 bases and J by 7 bases, with 13 bases between. CDR3 size: 14 residues. The CDR3 is CASSVGGGRSTQYF. Here the CDR3 DNA reads TGTGCCAGCAGCGTAGGTGGGGGGCGGTCGACCCAGTACTTC.

This clonotype was counted only a few times. The chain couples TRBV18 to TRBJ2-7; unclear D gene. Germline CDR1 KGHSH, CDR2 LQKENI. There are 14 residues in the CDR3. The V end was cut by 1 base, the J end by 1 base, with 8 bases between. CDR3 amino acids: CASSPLAASYEQYF. The CDR3 coding sequence is TGTGCCAGCTCACCACTCGCGGCATCCTACGAGCAGTACTTC.

Only a few counts were recorded for this clonotype. V gene TRBV18 combines with J gene TRBJ1-2, with 8 bases that match TRBD1. The CDR3 runs 13 residues. The V gene's germline CDR1 is KGHSH and CDR2 LQKENI. The V gene end was trimmed by 8 bases and the J gene end by 8 bases; junction bases not matched to a gene: 10. The CDR3, as DNA: TGTGCCAGCATACAGACAGGGGAAGGAGGCTACACCTTC. It specifies CASIQTGEGGYTF.